The 14 T cell receptor beta chains below were found in one sample sequenced in a study of cytomegalovirus exposure and HLA in healthy donors. Primers included in the PCR were 60 Vbeta and 13 Jbeta primers. Some clones are missing from TCRdb's copy, which holds only in-frame ones; the method was immunoSEQ multiplex PCR. The sample lists about 110,000 clones, approximately 80% occurring once. Sequenced material: PBMCs. The receptors were sampled from a woman between 25 and 40 years old in good health and CMV-seropositive.

The chain links TRBV4-2 to TRBJ2-7, with TRBD2 matching 7 bases. The germline CDR1 and CDR2 sequences are LGHNA and YNFKEQ. The CDR3 has 17 residues. Trimming at V came to 0 bases and at J to 4 bases, leaving 12 bases not matched to a gene. The CDR3 DNA reads TGTGCCAGCAGCCAAGATCGCAGGGAGGGCCTCGGGTACGAGCAGTACTTC. Translating gives CASSQDRREGLGYEQYF.

V and J are TRBV4-2 and TRBJ1-4; D is unresolved. CDR1 and CDR2 from the germline V gene are LGHNA and YNFKEQ. The CDR3 has 16 amino acids. V was pared by 0 bases and J by 4 bases, with 12 bases between. The CDR3 region has the DNA TGTGCCAGCAGCCAAGAGGGTAGGCAGGTTAATGAAAAACTGTTTTTT. Translated, it gives CASSQEGRQVNEKLFF.

J is TRBJ2-3 and V is TRBV16; D gene uncertain. V was trimmed by 4 bases and J by 1 base, leaving 6 bases between them. This CDR3 is 13 amino acids long. Germline V gives CDR1 KGHSY, CDR2 FQNENV. CDR3 in amino acids: CASSREGTDTQYF. CDR3 sequence (DNA): TGTGCCAGCAGCCGTGAGGGCACAGATACGCAGTATTTT.

V and J are TRBV29-1 and TRBJ2-2, with D unclear. V was shortened by 3 bases and J by 1 base, with 6 bases between the two germline ends. In germline, CDR1 is SQVTM, CDR2 ANQGSEA. This CDR3 is built from 13 residues. CDR3 nucleotides: TGCAGCGTTGATAGGAGGAACACCGGGGAGCTGTTTTTT. This encodes CSVDRRNTGELFF.

The chain uses TRBV27 and TRBJ1-1; 7 bases match TRBD1. CDR1 MNHEY and CDR2 SMNVEV come from the germline V gene (reference sequence). CDR3 length: 21 amino acids. Losses at the gene ends were 6 bases for V and 4 bases for J; bases not matched to a gene: 29. The DNA of the CDR3 is TGTGCCAGCAGCTCCGGACGGACAGGCCTACTGAGTTCGACTCGAGGCACTGAAGCTTTCTTT. Translating gives CASSSGRTGLLSSTRGTEAFF.

The chain employs TRBV5-1 and TRBJ2-3; 7 bases match TRBD2. Germline V lookup: CDR1 SGHRS, CDR2 YFSETQ. V was pared by 0 bases and J by 5 bases, with 6 bases of the junction left unmatched. This CDR3 has 15 residues. The CDR3 DNA reads TGCGCCAGCAGCTTGGTAGTAGCGGGTCAAGATACGCAGTATTTT. Translation gives CASSLVVAGQDTQYF. Full variable domain (rest looked up from reference TRBV5-1 and TRBJ2-3): KAGVTQTPRYLIKTRGQQVTLSCSPISGHRSVSWYQQTPGQGLQFLFEYFSETQRNKGNFPGRFSGRQFSNSRSEMNVSTLELGDSALYLCASSLVVAGQDTQYFGPGTRLTVL.

This clone was seen only a few times. The J gene is TRBJ2-7, the V gene TRBV25-1, with TRBD2 matching 7 bases. The CDR3 has 17 residues. The trim removed 10 bases at V and 5 bases at J, leaving 23 bases unmatched. Germline V gene lookup returns CDR1 MGHDK and CDR2 SYGVNS. In DNA form, the CDR3 reads TGTGCCAAGTACCGCAGCTCCTCCGGGACGGGAGGAGACGAGCAGTACTTC. This codes for CAKYRSSSGTGGDEQYF.

This sequence joins TRBV5-1 and TRBJ1-2; D perhaps matches TRBD1 (5 bases). Germline V gene data show CDR1 as SGHRS and CDR2 as YFSETQ. The germline V and J ends were trimmed by 2 bases and 4 bases, with 12 bases remaining between them. The length of the CDR3 is 14 residues. CDR3 DNA: TGCGCCAGCAGCTTAGGGACTGAACTCTATGGCTACACCTTC. This gives the protein CASSLGTELYGYTF.

The rearrangement uses TRBV6-5 and TRBJ1-6; tentative D call: TRBD1 (5 bases). Germline-derived CDR1 and CDR2 are MNHEY and SVGAGI. This CDR3 has 14 residues. Trimming took 6 bases from V and 10 from J, leaving 16 bases between them. The CDR3 DNA reads TGTGCCAGCAGCCGACAGTCCACCGGGTCACCCCTCCACTTT. It translates to CASSRQSTGSPLHF.

The rearrangement links TRBV11-3 to TRBJ2-1, with 7 positions matching TRBD1. The J segment lost 10 bases and the V segment lost 5 bases, leaving 11 bases of the junction unmatched. This CDR3 contains 14 residues. CDR1 is SGHNT, CDR2 YENEEA, per germline. CDR3 region: CASSTGVGEREQFF. The CDR3 DNA follows: TGTGCCAGCAGCACAGGGGTTGGGGAAAGGGAGCAGTTCTTC.

V gene TRBV6-6 combines with J gene TRBJ2-2; D gene ambiguous. The germline V gene has CDR1 MNHNY and CDR2 SVGAGI (reference sequence). Trimming took off 6 bases at V and 0 bases at J, with 14 bases between the two ends. The CDR3 has 16 amino acids. The CDR3 reads CASRSYGPANTGELFF. The CDR3 nucleotides are TGTGCCAGCAGGAGTTATGGTCCCGCGAACACCGGGGAGCTGTTTTTT.

The rearrangement joins TRBV5-1 to TRBJ2-3; 10 bases agree with TRBD2. Germline lookup yields CDR1 SGHRS and CDR2 YFSETQ. The CDR3 runs to 18 residues. V lost 3 bases to trimming and J lost 5 bases; unmatched junction nucleotides: 15. The CDR3 nucleotides read TGCGCCAGCAGCTACAGGATCAGCGGGGGGGCTCGAGAAGATACGCAGTATTTT. Translated, it gives CASSYRISGGAREDTQYF.

This sequence joins TRBV7-2 and TRBJ2-2; D might be TRBD2 (5 bases). V lost 0 bases and J 7 bases, leaving 12 bases between the germline ends. The CDR3 spans 15 residues. In germline, CDR1 is SGHTA, CDR2 FQGNSA. CDR3 region: CASSLAGAVGGELFF. CDR3 nucleotide sequence: TGTGCCAGCAGCTTAGCGGGAGCGGTCGGCGGGGAGCTGTTTTTT.

The rearrangement uses TRBV5-1 and TRBJ2-1, with TRBD1 as a possible D gene (6 bases). V lost 6 bases and J 5 bases, leaving 15 bases between the germline ends. The length of the CDR3 is 14 residues. The germline V gene encodes CDR1 SGHRS and CDR2 YFSETQ. CDR3 sequence: CASTETGTNNEQFF. The CDR3 coding sequence is TGCGCCAGCACCGAAACCGGGACAAACAATGAGCAGTTCTTC. Combining the CDR3 with reference TRBV5-1 and TRBJ2-1 gives the whole variable domain KAGVTQTPRYLIKTRGQQVTLSCSPISGHRSVSWYQQTPGQGLQFLFEYFSETQRNKGNFPGRFSGRQFSNSRSEMNVSTLELGDSALYLCASTETGTNNEQFFGPGTRLTVL.